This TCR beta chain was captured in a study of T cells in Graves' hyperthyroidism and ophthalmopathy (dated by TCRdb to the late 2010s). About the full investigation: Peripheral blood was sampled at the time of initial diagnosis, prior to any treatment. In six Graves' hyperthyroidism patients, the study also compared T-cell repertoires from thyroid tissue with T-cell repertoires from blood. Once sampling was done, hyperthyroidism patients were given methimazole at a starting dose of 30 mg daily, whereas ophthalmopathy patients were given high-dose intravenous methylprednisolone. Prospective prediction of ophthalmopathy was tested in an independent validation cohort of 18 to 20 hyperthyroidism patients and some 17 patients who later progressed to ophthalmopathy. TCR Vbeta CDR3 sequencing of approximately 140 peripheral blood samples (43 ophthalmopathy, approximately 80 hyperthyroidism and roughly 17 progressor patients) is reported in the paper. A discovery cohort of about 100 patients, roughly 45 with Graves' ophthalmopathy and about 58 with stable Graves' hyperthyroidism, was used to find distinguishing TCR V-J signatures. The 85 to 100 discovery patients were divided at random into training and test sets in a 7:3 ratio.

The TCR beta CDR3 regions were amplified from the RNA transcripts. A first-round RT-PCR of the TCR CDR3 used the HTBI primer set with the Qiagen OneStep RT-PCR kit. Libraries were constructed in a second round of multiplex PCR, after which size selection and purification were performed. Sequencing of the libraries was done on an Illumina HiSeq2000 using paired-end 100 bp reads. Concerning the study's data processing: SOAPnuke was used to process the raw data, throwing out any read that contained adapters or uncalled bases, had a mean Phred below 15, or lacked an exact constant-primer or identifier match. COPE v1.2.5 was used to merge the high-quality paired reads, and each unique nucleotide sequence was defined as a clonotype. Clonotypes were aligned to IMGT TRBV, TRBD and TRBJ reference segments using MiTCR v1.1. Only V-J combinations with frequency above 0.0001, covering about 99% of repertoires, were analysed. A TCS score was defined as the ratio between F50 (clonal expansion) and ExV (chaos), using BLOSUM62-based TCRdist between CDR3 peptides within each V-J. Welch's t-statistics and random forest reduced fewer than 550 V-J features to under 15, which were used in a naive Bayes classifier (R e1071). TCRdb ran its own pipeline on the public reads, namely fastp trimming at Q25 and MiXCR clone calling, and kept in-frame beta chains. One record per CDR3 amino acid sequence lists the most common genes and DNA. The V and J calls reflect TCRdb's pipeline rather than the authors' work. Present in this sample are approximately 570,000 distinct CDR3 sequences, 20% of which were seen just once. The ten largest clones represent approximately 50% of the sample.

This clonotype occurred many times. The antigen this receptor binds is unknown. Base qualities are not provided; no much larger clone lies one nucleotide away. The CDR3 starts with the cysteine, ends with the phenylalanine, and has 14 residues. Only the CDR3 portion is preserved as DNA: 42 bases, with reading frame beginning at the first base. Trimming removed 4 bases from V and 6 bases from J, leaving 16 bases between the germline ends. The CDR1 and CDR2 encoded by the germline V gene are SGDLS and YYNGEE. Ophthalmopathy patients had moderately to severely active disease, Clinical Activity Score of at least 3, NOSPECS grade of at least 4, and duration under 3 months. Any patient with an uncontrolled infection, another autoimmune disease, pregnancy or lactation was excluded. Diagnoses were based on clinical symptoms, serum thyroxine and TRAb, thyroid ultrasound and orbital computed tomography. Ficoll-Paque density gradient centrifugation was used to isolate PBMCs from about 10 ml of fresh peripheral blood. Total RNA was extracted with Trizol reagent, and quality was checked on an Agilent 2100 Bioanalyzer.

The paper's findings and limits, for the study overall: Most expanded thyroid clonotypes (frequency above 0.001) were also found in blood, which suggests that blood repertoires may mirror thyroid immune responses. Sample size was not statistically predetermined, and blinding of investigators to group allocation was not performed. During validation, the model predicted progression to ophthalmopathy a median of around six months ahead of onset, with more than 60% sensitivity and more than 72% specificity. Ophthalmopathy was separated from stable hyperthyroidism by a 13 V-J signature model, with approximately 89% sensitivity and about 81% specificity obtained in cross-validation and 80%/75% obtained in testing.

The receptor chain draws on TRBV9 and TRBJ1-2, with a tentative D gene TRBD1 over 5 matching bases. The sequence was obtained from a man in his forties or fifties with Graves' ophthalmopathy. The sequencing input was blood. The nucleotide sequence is TGTGCCAGCAGCCGCCGCGGGGTGGGGGATGGCTACACCTTC. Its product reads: CASSRRGVGDGYTF.